This T cell receptor beta chain is drawn from a study of blood T cell repertoires in COVID-19. Study-wide context: The United States, Italy and Spain supplied acute and convalescent COVID-19 samples. Sources were T cells, B-cell-depleted T cells, or PBMCs; the material itself was cDNA or gDNA.

How the authors handled the data: Reference gene primer amplification in the assay estimated nucleated cell counts. Repertoires were generated with immunoSEQ multiplex PCR, while TCRdb's copy carries only in-frame clones and drops some. The DNA gave D and trimming, while V, J and clone size come from that table. The sample consists of 140,000 or so clones, roughly 89% of them appearing once. From germline, CDR1 is LNHDA and CDR2 SQIVND (reference sequence). The CDR3 consists of 11 residues. The V end was cut by 7 bases, the J end by 5 bases, with 8 bases between. The Seattle patients joined while their infection was active and were tracked longitudinally afterward.

The chain is built from TRBV19 and TRBJ2-5, with D tentatively TRBD1 (7 bases). This TCR came from a man in his thirties or forties with COVID-19, enrolled during active disease. Sequenced material: peripheral blood. CDR3 nucleotide sequence: TGTGCCAGTACAGGGGGGGAGACCCAGTACTTC. It encodes CASTGGETQYF.